The 16 T cell receptor beta chains below come from one sample, sequenced in a study of CD4 T cells in relation to SARS-CoV-2 and coronaviruses. Using immunoSEQ multiplex PCR, the repertoire was profiled, and TCRdb retains in-frame clones only, with some absent. The table includes 20,000 to 25,000 clones, around 74% detected once. The antigens for these receptors are not known. CD4+ T cells from unexposed donors were obtained before the COVID-19 pandemic (2011-2018). After about 10 days of culture, CD4+ T cells were isolated. The sequenced sample was CD4+ T cells from PBMCs, cultured in vitro. The receptors were gathered from a human donor in good health.

CDR3 bases: TGTGCCTGGAGCGGAGGACGGATCTCTGGAAACACCATATATTTT. As protein: CAWSGGRISGNTIYF. V usage is TRBV30 and J usage is TRBJ1-3; D is unresolved. CDR1 GTSNPN and CDR2 SVGIG come from the germline V gene (reference sequence). Trimming stripped 3 bases from V and 0 bases from J, with 12 bases between. The CDR3 sequence is 15 residues long.

The J gene is TRBJ2-1, the V gene TRBV6-6, with D maybe TRBD2 (6 bases). This CDR3 has 16 amino acids. Germline CDR1 reads MNHNY; CDR2 reads SVGAGI (reference sequence). Trimming took off 2 bases at V and 1 base at J, with 12 bases between the two ends. The CDR3 spells CASSYGGDASYNEQFF. CDR3 DNA sequence: TGTGCCAGCAGTTACGGCGGGGATGCTTCCTACAATGAGCAGTTCTTC.

The V and J genes are TRBV6-5 and TRBJ2-7, with D perhaps assigned TRBD1 or TRBD2 (5 bases each). V was trimmed by 7 bases and J by 2 bases, leaving 15 bases between them. There are 14 residues in the CDR3. Germline V CDR1 and CDR2: MNHEY, SVGAGI. The CDR3 nucleotides are TGTGCCAGCAAAGAAGGGACCGACCCCTACGAGCAGTACTTC. Translating gives CASKEGTDPYEQYF.

This sequence joins TRBV29-1 and TRBJ1-2; the D is unclear. In germline, CDR1 is SQVTM, CDR2 ANQGSEA. Trimming took 2 bases from V and 8 from J, leaving 12 bases between them. The CDR3 runs to 12 residues. CDR3 region: CSVELIGPGYTF. CDR3 nucleotide sequence: TGCAGCGTTGAACTAATAGGGCCCGGCTACACCTTC.

A few counts support this clone. The chain joins TRBV11-2 to TRBJ2-1; tentative D call: TRBD1 (6 bases). This CDR3 contains 17 residues. Germline-derived CDR1 and CDR2 are SGHAT and FQNNGV. V lost 6 bases, J lost 3 bases, and 21 bases lay in between. The CDR3 protein is CASSLQGFRGFYNEQFF. CDR3 nucleotides: TGTGCCAGCAGTCTCCAGGGGTTTAGGGGGTTCTACAATGAGCAGTTCTTC.

The J gene is TRBJ2-7, the V gene TRBV3-1 (or the pseudogene TRBV3-2); D tentatively reads TRBD1 or TRBD2 (5 bases each). The ends were cut back, 4 bases at V and 2 bases at J, with 15 bases in the middle. The CDR3 sequence is 15 residues long. Germline lookup yields CDR1 LGHDT and CDR2 YNNKEL (reference sequence). CDR3 bases: TGTGCCAGCAGCCGAGGGACGGAATCCGCCTACGAGCAGTACTTC. This encodes CASSRGTESAYEQYF.

This sequence joins TRBV6-2 or TRBV6-3 and TRBJ2-2; D not certain. Trimming took 3 bases from V and 0 from J, leaving 8 bases between them. Germline values: CDR1 MNHEY, CDR2 SVGEGT. This CDR3 is built from 15 residues. The CDR3 bases are TGTGCCAGCAGTTATCAAGCTGCGAACACCGGGGAGCTGTTTTTT. It specifies CASSYQAANTGELFF.

The chain employs TRBV4-1 and TRBJ1-2, with 7 positions matching TRBD1. Looked up from germline, CDR1 is MGHRA and CDR2 is YSYEKL. With 4 bases clipped from V and 2 bases from J, the junction kept 22 bases outside the gene matches. The CDR3 runs to 20 residues. The CDR3 bases are TGCGCCAGCAGCCCCCGGGGGCTACAGGGGAAACTAAGCCGAAACTATGGCTACACCTTC. Translation: CASSPRGLQGKLSRNYGYTF.

This clone was seen only a few times. This chain links TRBV2 with TRBJ2-5; D is undetermined. The V end lost 10 bases, the J end lost 5 bases, and 11 bases lay between the germline ends. Per germline, CDR1 SNHLY and CDR2 FYNNEI. This CDR3 contains 11 residues. The CDR3 region is CAINSRETQYF. The CDR3 coding sequence is TGTGCCATAAACAGCCGTGAGACCCAGTACTTC.

The chain employs TRBV24-1 and TRBJ2-2; TRBD1 might be the D (6 bases). The CDR3 length is 16 residues. Looked up from germline, CDR1 is KGHDR and CDR2 is SFDVKD. The V end lost 2 bases, the J end lost 1 base, and 10 bases lay between the germline ends. The CDR3 region has the DNA TGTGCCACCAGTGATTCATGGACAGTGAACACCGGGGAGCTGTTTTTT. It yields the protein CATSDSWTVNTGELFF.

This chain uses TRBV20-1 with TRBJ2-7; 9 bases map to TRBD2. The CDR3 length is 15 residues. The germline V gene has CDR1 DFQATT and CDR2 SNEGSKA (reference sequence). V was pared by 3 bases and J by 3 bases, with 9 bases of the junction left unmatched. Written as DNA, the CDR3 is TGCAGTGCTAGTGTGCCTAGCGGGATTTTCTACGAGCAGTACTTC. Protein: CSASVPSGIFYEQYF.

V is TRBV6-5 and J is TRBJ2-7, with 8 bases that match TRBD2. CDR1 MNHEY and CDR2 SVGAGI come from the germline V gene. CDR3 length equals 15 residues. The V and J ends lost 5 bases and 0 bases, in that order; junction bases with no gene match: 6. The CDR3: CASSKTGTSSYEQYF. The CDR3 region has the DNA TGTGCCAGCAGTAAGACCGGGACTAGCTCCTACGAGCAGTACTTC.

This chain connects TRBV10-3 to TRBJ2-7; 7 bases fit TRBD2. This CDR3 spans 17 amino acids. Germline CDR1 ENHRY, CDR2 SYGVKD. J was trimmed by 4 bases and V by 0 bases; bases with no gene match: 12. The CDR3 loop is CAISESTTLADSYEQYF. The CDR3, as DNA: TGTGCCATCAGTGAGTCGACGACGCTAGCGGACTCTTACGAGCAGTACTTC.

The chain joins TRBV24-1 to TRBJ2-5, with D perhaps matching TRBD1 (6 bases). The CDR3 loop spans 16 amino acids. Trimming removed 5 bases at V and 4 bases at J, with 19 bases between. The germline gives CDR1 KGHDR, CDR2 SFDVKD. The DNA of the CDR3 is TGTGCCACCAGTGGTTCGGGGCAGGGGAATGGAGAGACCCAGTACTTC. Translating gives CATSGSGQGNGETQYF.

The chain employs TRBV15 and TRBJ2-7; 11 positions match TRBD2. There are 15 residues in the CDR3. Germline CDR1 reads LNHNV; CDR2 reads YYDKDF (reference sequence). V dropped 3 bases and J dropped 2; count of bases not matched to a gene: 3. The CDR3 loop is CATSSLAGGTYEQYF. CDR3 nucleotide sequence: TGTGCCACCAGCAGTCTAGCGGGAGGAACCTACGAGCAGTACTTC.

J is TRBJ1-6 and V is TRBV14, with D perhaps matching TRBD1 (5 bases). The CDR3 length is 15 residues. Germline CDR1 SGHDN, CDR2 FVKESK. Trimming cost V 2 bases and J 14 bases, with 19 bases left between them. CDR3 coding DNA: TGTGCCAGCAGCCAAAGGGCCGGGCCAGGGTTAACCCTCCACTTT. This encodes CASSQRAGPGLTLHF.